The 2 T cell receptor beta chains given below trace back to one sample, sequenced in a study of blood T cell repertoires in COVID-19. The repertoire was sequenced with immunoSEQ multiplex PCR; TCRdb's copy has only in-frame clones and lacks some. The sample holds some 99,000 clones, less than 85% seen once. The material sequenced was peripheral blood. The receptors stem from a human donor in a cohort sampled during active or convalescent COVID-19.

The gene calls are TRBV7-9 and TRBJ2-5; 8 bases fit TRBD1. Looked up from germline, CDR1 is SEHNR and CDR2 is FQNEAQ (reference sequence). This CDR3 has 14 amino acids. After removal of 3 bases from V and 5 bases from J, the junction contained 5 bases not matched to a gene. CDR3 coding DNA: TGTGCCAGCAGCTTCTTGACAGGGGTTGAGACCCAGTACTTC. Translated: CASSFLTGVETQYF. Full variable domain (remainder filled in from reference TRBV7-9 and TRBJ2-5): DTGVSQNPRHKITKRGQNVTFRCDPISEHNRLYWYRQTLGQGPEFLTYFQNEAQLEKSRLLSDRFSAERPKGSFSTLEIQRTEQGDSAMYLCASSFLTGVETQYFGPGTRLLVL.

On this clone: Other nucleotide sequences in the sample specify the same CDR3. The chain links TRBV2 to TRBJ1-5, with D possibly TRBD1 on 6 matching bases. The CDR3 length is 13 residues. Germline assignment: CDR1 SNHLY and CDR2 FYNNEI. Trimming pared 6 bases from V and 7 bases from J, leaving 13 bases between. The CDR3 region is CASRNREGQPQHF. CDR3 bases: TGTGCCAGCAGAAACAGGGAGGGGCAGCCCCAGCATTTT.